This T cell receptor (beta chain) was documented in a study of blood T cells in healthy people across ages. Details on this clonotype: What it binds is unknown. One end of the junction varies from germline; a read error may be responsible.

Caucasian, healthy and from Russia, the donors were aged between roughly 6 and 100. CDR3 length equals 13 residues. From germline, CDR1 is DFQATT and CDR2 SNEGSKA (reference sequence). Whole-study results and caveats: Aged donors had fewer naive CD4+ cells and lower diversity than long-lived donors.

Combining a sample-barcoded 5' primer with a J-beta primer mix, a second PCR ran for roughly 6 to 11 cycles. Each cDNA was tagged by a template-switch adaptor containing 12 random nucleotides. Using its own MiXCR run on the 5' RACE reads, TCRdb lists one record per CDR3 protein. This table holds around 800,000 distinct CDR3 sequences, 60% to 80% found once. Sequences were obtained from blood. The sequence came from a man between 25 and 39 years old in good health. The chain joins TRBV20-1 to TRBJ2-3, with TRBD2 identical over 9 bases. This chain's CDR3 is CSAGGTSTDAQYF. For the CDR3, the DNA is TGCAGTGCAGGCGGGACTAGCACAGATGCGCAGTATTTT.